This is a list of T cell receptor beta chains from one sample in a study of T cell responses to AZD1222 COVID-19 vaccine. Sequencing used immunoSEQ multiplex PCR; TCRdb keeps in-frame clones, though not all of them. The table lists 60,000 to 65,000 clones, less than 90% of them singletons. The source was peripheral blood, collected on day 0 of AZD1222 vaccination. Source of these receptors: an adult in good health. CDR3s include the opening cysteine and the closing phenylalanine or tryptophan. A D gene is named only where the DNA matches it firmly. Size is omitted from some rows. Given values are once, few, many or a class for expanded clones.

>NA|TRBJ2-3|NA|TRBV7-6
CASSRLSGPSRAQYF
TGTGCCAGCAGCCGCCTCTCGGGACCCTCCAGGGCCCAGTATTTT
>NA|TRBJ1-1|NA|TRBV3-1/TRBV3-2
CASSQSPITEAFF
TGTGCCAGCAGCCAATCTCCGATCACTGAAGCTTTCTTT
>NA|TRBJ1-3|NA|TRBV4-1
CASSQDAVRGNTIYF
TGCGCCAGCAGCCAAGACGCGGTGCGGGGGAACACCATATATTTT
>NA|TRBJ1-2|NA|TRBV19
CASSTWRSYGYTF
TGTGCCAGTAGTACCTGGAGAAGCTATGGCTACACCTTC
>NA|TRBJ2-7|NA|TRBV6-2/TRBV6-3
CASSYRVAGEQYF
TGTGCCAGCAGTTACCGAGTCGCGGGAGAGCAGTACTTC
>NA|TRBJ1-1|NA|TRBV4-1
CASSQDSTLMNTEAFF
TGCGCCAGCAGCCAAGATAGTACACTAATGAACACTGAAGCTTTCTTT
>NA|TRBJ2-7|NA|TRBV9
CASSVEATLENEQYF
TGTGCCAGCAGCGTAGAGGCTACCCTTGAAAACGAGCAGTACTTC
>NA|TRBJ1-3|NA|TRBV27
CASSSSQQSGNTIYF
TGTGCCAGCAGTTCCTCTCAACAGTCTGGAAACACCATATATTTT
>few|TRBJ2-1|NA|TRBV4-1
CASSPRFTGNEQFF
TGCGCCAGCAGCCCACGATTCACAGGGAATGAGCAGTTCTTC
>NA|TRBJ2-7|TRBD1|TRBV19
CASSMTGWGEQYF
TGTGCCAGTAGTATGACAGGGTGGGGCGAGCAGTACTTC
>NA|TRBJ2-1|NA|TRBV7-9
CASSLEARLYNEQFF
TGTGCCAGCAGCTTAGAGGCGCGGTTGTACAATGAGCAGTTCTTC
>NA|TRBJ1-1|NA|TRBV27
CASIGVNTEAFF
TGTGCCAGCATAGGGGTGAACACTGAAGCTTTCTTT
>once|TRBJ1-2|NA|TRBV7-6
CASSYGGNYGYTF
TGTGCCAGCAGCTATGGGGGAAACTATGGCTACACCTTC
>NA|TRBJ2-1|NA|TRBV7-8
CASSLGFQDEQFF
TGTGCCAGCAGCTTAGGATTTCAGGATGAGCAGTTCTTC
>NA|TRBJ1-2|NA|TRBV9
CASTPGADNYGYTF
TGTGCCAGCACCCCGGGGGCAGACAACTATGGCTACACCTTC
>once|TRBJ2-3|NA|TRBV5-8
CASRSTATDTQYF
TGTGCCAGCAGGTCGACAGCCACAGATACGCAGTATTTT
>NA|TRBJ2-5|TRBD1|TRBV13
CASSGQGWRQETQYF
TGTGCCAGCAGCGGACAGGGGTGGCGTCAAGAGACCCAGTACTTC
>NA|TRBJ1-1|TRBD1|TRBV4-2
CASSQDPGQGVGNTEAFF
TGTGCCAGCAGCCAGGATCCGGGACAGGGGGTGGGGAACACTGAAGCTTTCTTT
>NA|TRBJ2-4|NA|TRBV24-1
CATGTGAANIQYF
TGTGCCACGGGTACGGGGGCCGCAAACATTCAGTACTTC
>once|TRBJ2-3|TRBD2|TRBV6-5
CASSYGGSGGPHTQYF
TGTGCCAGCAGTTACGGTGGTAGCGGGGGGCCTCATACGCAGTATTTT
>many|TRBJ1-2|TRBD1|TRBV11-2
CASRIPGQGNGYTF
TGTGCCAGCAGGATCCCGGGACAGGGCAATGGCTACACCTTC
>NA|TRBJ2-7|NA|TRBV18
CASSIGQGGNYEQYF
TGTGCCAGCTCAATAGGACAGGGAGGGAACTACGAGCAGTACTTC
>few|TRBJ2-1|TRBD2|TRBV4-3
CASSQDRVAGGAYNEQFF
TGCGCCAGCAGCCAAGATCGGGTAGCGGGGGGGGCCTACAATGAGCAGTTCTTC
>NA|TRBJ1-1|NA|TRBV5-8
CASSLTEAFF
TGTGCCAGCAGCTTGACTGAAGCTTTCTTT
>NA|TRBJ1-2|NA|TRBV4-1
CASSQHGQGNYGYTF
TGCGCCAGCAGCCAGCACGGGCAGGGTAACTATGGCTACACCTTC
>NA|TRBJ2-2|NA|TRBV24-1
CATSDVHTNTGELFF
TGTGCCACCAGTGATGTACACACGAACACCGGGGAGCTGTTTTTT
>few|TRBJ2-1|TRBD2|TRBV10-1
CASSESASGNNEQFF
TGCGCCAGCAGTGAGTCGGCTAGCGGGAACAATGAGCAGTTCTTC
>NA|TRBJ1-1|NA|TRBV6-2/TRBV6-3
CASSQGRMDTEAFF
TGTGCCAGCAGTCAAGGCCGCATGGACACTGAAGCTTTCTTT
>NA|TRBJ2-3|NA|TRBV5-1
CASSLIAGDTQYF
TGCGCCAGCAGCTTAATAGCCGGAGATACGCAGTATTTT
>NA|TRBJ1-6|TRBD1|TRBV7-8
CASSFPGTGGQNNSPLHF
TGTGCCAGCAGCTTTCCCGGGACAGGGGGACAGAATAATTCACCCCTCCACTTT
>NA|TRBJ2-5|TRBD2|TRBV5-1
CASSLTSGGGQGETQYF
TGCGCCAGCAGCTTGACTAGCGGGGGCGGCCAGGGGGAGACCCAGTACTTC
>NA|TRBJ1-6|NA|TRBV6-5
CASTSSFRFDSPLHF
TGTGCCAGCACTTCGTCATTCAGGTTTGACTCACCCCTCCACTTT
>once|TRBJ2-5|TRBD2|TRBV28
CASSSGSGGVQETQYF
TGTGCCAGCAGTAGTGGCAGCGGGGGGGTTCAAGAGACCCAGTACTTC
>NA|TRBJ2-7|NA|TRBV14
CASSQDLAGAGEQYF
TGTGCCAGCAGCCAAGATTTGGCGGGGGCGGGCGAGCAGTACTTC
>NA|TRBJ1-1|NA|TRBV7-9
CASTLSGAMNTEAFF
TGTGCCAGCACTCTTTCCGGGGCCATGAACACTGAAGCTTTCTTT
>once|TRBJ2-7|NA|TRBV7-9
CASSVEGLPYEQYF
TGTGCCAGCAGCGTAGAGGGACTTCCCTACGAGCAGTACTTC
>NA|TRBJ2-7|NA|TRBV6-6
CASSYSEGLYEQYF
TGTGCCAGCAGTTACTCTGAGGGTCTCTACGAGCAGTACTTC
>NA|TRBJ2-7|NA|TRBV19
CASSIPRGLAGPSYEQYF
TGTGCCAGTAGTATCCCCAGGGGGCTAGCGGGGCCCTCCTACGAGCAGTACTTC
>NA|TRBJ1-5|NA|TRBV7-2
CASSPVPDSEAQHF
TGTGCCAGCAGCCCAGTCCCGGATAGCGAGGCCCAGCATTTT
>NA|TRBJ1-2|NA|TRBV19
CASSIPTTAGDYGYTF
TGTGCCAGTAGTATTCCGACAACGGCAGGGGACTATGGCTACACCTTC
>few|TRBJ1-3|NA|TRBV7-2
CASSLTGTGNTIYF
TGTGCCAGCAGCTTAACAGGGACTGGAAACACCATATATTTT
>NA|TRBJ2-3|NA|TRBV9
CASSVAGGRPDTQYF
TGTGCCAGCAGCGTAGCTGGGGGGCGGCCAGATACGCAGTATTTT
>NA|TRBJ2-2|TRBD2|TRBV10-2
CASRTTPRGGPGELFF
TGCGCCAGCAGGACGACCCCGCGGGGGGGCCCCGGGGAGCTGTTTTTT
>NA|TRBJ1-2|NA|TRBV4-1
CASSQGQGGNYGYTF
TGCGCCAGCAGCCAAGGTCAGGGCGGCAACTATGGCTACACCTTC
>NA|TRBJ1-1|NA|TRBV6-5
CASSQTEAFF
TGTGCCAGCTCCCAGACTGAAGCTTTCTTT
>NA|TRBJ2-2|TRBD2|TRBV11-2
CASRGVAGVNTGELFF
TGTGCCAGCAGGGGGGTAGCGGGGGTTAACACCGGGGAGCTGTTTTTT
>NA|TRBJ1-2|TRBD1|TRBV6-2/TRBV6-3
CASSQPTTGGNYGYTF
TGTGCCAGCAGTCAACCAACGACAGGGGGCAACTATGGCTACACCTTC
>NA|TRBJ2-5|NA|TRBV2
CASTYSGRRAETQYF
TGTGCCAGCACTTATTCGGGACGGAGGGCAGAGACCCAGTACTTC